The 28 T cell receptor beta chains below come from one sample, sequenced in a study of CD8+ T cells in alopecia areata. The authors extracted RNA and reverse transcribed it into cDNA as the sequencing template. The repertoire was sequenced with immunoSEQ multiplex PCR; TCRdb's copy has only in-frame clones and lacks some. The sample lists over 150,000 clones; around 63% were seen once. The sample in question was CD4+ T cells sorted from blood, obtained at week 0. These TCRs come from a human donor with alopecia areata.

The chain joins TRBV19 to TRBJ2-4; 7 bases agree with TRBD1. The V gene's germline CDR1 is LNHDA and CDR2 SQIVND (reference sequence). This CDR3 is built from 14 residues. V was pared by 3 bases and J by 7 bases, with 6 bases of the junction left unmatched. The CDR3 here is CASSMTGMGNIQYF. The CDR3 DNA follows: TGTGCCAGTAGTATGACAGGGATGGGTAACATTCAGTACTTC. Full variable domain (remainder filled in from reference TRBV19 and TRBJ2-4): DGGITQSPKYLFRKEGQNVTLSCEQNLNHDAMYWYRQDPGQGLRLIYYSQIVNDFQKGDIAEGYSVSREKKESFPLTVTSAQKNPTAFYLCASSMTGMGNIQYFGAGTRLSVL.

V usage is TRBV13 and J usage is TRBJ2-7, with no clear D. Germline-derived CDR1 and CDR2 are PRHDT and FYEKMQ (reference sequence). The CDR3 length is 11 residues. Trimming took off 3 bases at V and 4 bases at J, with 4 bases between the two ends. Here the CDR3 reads CASSLGYEQYF. The CDR3 DNA reads TGTGCCAGCAGCTTGGGGTACGAGCAGTACTTC.

This clone was seen at least ten times. J is TRBJ2-5 and V is TRBV2; 9 positions agree with TRBD1. The CDR3 runs 17 residues. The germline CDR1 and CDR2 sequences are SNHLY and FYNNEI. The J segment lost 2 bases and the V segment lost 0 bases, leaving 7 bases of the junction unmatched. Written as DNA, the CDR3 is TGTGCCAGCAGTGAAGCGCTCCACAGGGGGCGGCAAGAGACCCAGTACTTC. Its translation is CASSEALHRGRQETQYF.

This clone was observed many times. At the DNA level, this CDR3 is encoded by other sequences in the same sample as well. The rearrangement links TRBV2 to TRBJ1-3, with D unresolved. V was cut by 3 bases and J by 4 bases, with 7 bases left in between. The CDR3 runs 13 residues. Germline V gene lookup returns CDR1 SNHLY and CDR2 FYNNEI. The CDR3 reads CASSEVSGNTIYF. CDR3 coding DNA: TGTGCCAGCAGTGAGGTTTCCGGAAACACCATATATTTT.

The chain carries TRBV14 and TRBJ2-5, with unresolved D. The CDR3 contains 15 residues. The V end was cut by 0 bases, the J end by 1 base, with 9 bases between. Germline loops: CDR1 SGHDN, CDR2 FVKESK. The DNA for the CDR3 is TGTGCCAGCAGCCAAGACCTCGGCAGCCAAGAGACCCAGTACTTC. Its translation is CASSQDLGSQETQYF. The full variable domain, with the rest looked up from reference TRBV14 and TRBJ2-5, is EAGVTQFPSHSVIEKGQTVTLRCDPISGHDNLYWYRRVMGKEIKFLLHFVKESKQDESGMPNNRFLAERTGGTYSTLKVQPAELEDSGVYFCASSQDLGSQETQYFGPGTRLLVL.

Only a few counts were recorded for this clone. V usage is TRBV2 and J usage is TRBJ2-7; perhaps TRBD2 as D (7 bases). V dropped 0 bases and J dropped 5 bases, with 20 bases sitting between them. CDR3 length: 17 residues. CDR1 and CDR2 (germline): SNHLY, FYNNEI. CDR3 in DNA: TGTGCCAGCAGTGAAGCGCGCTTGGGGGGGGCGCGGAACGAGCAGTACTTC. Protein: CASSEARLGGARNEQYF.

This clone has just a few counts. The J gene is TRBJ2-5, the V gene TRBV29-1; D unclear. CDR1 SQVTM and CDR2 ANQGSEA come from the germline V gene. Trimming cost V 4 bases and J 5 bases, with 8 bases left between them. The CDR3 runs to 11 residues. CDR3 nucleotide sequence: TGCAGCGTTGTTTTAGGGGAGACCCAGTACTTC. Its translation: CSVVLGETQYF.

The V gene is TRBV4-2, the J gene TRBJ1-5; D is perhaps TRBD1 (5 bases). Trimming left V 4 bases short and J 4 bases short, with 11 bases between. This CDR3 contains 14 residues. CDR1 is LGHNA, CDR2 YNFKEQ, per germline. The CDR3, as DNA: TGTGCCAGCAGCCCGGACGGGGCGAATCAGCCCCAGCATTTT. This sequence encodes CASSPDGANQPQHF.

This clone was seen once. This sequence joins TRBV15 and TRBJ2-6; D is possibly TRBD1 (5 bases). CDR1 is LNHNV, CDR2 YYDKDF, per germline (reference sequence). This CDR3 is 15 amino acids long. The V end was cut by 4 bases, the J end by 2 bases, with 9 bases between. CDR3 DNA sequence: TGTGCCACCAGCACCAGGACACCTGGGGCCAACGTCCTGACTTTC. Amino acid sequence: CATSTRTPGANVLTF.

About this clone: An end of the junction does not agree with germline; a read error may underlie this. The genes are TRBV7-2 and TRBJ2-3; 10 bases are shared with TRBD2. Germline CDR1 SGHTA, CDR2 FQGNSA. The CDR3 length is 15 residues. This CDR3 is CASSLAGVWTDTQYF. CDR3 DNA: TGTGCCAGCAGCCTAGCGGGGGTGTGGACAGATACGCAGTATTTT.

The chain has TRBV30 and TRBJ2-5, with a weak D call TRBD2 (6 bases). V was clipped by 8 bases and J by 6 bases, with 22 bases between them. There are 14 residues in the CDR3. Germline CDR1 GTSNPN, CDR2 SVGIG (reference sequence). The CDR3 region is CAIMAGGGRQTQYF. As DNA, the CDR3 is TGTGCCATTATGGCTGGTGGGGGGAGGCAGACCCAGTACTTC.

The CDR3 sequence: CASSLGVSEQYF. The CDR3 DNA reads TGTGCCAGCAGCTTAGGAGTGTCCGAGCAGTACTTC. The chain uses TRBV7-9 and TRBJ2-7; unclear D gene. The CDR3 has 12 residues. The V gene's germline CDR1 is SEHNR and CDR2 FQNEAQ (reference sequence). V lost 1 base and J 6 bases, leaving 7 bases between the germline ends.

The rearrangement uses TRBV9 and TRBJ1-6, with 8 bases aligning to TRBD1. The CDR3 is 14 amino acids. V dropped 3 bases and J dropped 10; count of bases not matched to a gene: 6. CDR1 SGDLS and CDR2 YYNGEE come from the germline V gene. The CDR3 bases are TGTGCCAGCAGCGCCGGACAGGGAGTATCACCCCTCCACTTT. It is translated as CASSAGQGVSPLHF.

This clone was counted a few times. DNA for the CDR3: TGCAGTGCCTCACGGCGGGGCGAGCAGTACTTC. Encoded protein: CSASRRGEQYF. The rearrangement uses TRBV20-1 and TRBJ2-7; possibly TRBD2 for D (6 bases). Trimming left V 6 bases short and J 6 bases short, with 12 bases between. This CDR3 region has 11 residues. The germline CDR1 and CDR2 sequences are DFQATT and SNEGSKA (reference sequence).

This chain connects TRBV28 to TRBJ1-6; 9 bases are shared with TRBD1. The CDR3 contains 15 residues. Per the germline V gene, CDR1 is MDHEN and CDR2 is SYDVKM. The V segment lost 5 bases and the J segment 7 bases; nucleotides outside the gene matches: 6. CDR3 sequence: CASSTAGTGNSPLHF. DNA for the CDR3: TGTGCCAGCAGTACCGCCGGGACAGGGAATTCACCCCTCCACTTT.

Points on this clone: Within the sample, other DNA sequences also encode this same CDR3. This chain joins TRBV14 and TRBJ2-5; 7 bases agree with TRBD2. The germline V gene encodes CDR1 SGHDN and CDR2 FVKESK. V dropped 4 bases and J dropped 4; count of bases not matched to a gene: 0. There are 12 residues in the CDR3. The chain's CDR3 is CASSPGGETQYF. In DNA, the CDR3 is TGTGCCAGCAGCCCGGGAGGAGAGACCCAGTACTTC.

The CDR3 loop reads CAWTSGTHGYTF. The CDR3 DNA is TGTGCCTGGACTTCGGGAACCCATGGCTACACCTTC. V usage is TRBV30 and J usage is TRBJ1-2; D not resolved. V gave up 4 bases and J gave up 6 bases, with 12 bases separating them. The CDR3 covers 12 residues. Germline CDR1 GTSNPN, CDR2 SVGIG (reference sequence).

The chain is built from TRBV30 and TRBJ1-3; D possibly corresponds to TRBD1 (5 bases). Trimming left V 4 bases short and J 4 bases short, with 17 bases between. Germline assignment: CDR1 GTSNPN and CDR2 SVGIG (reference sequence). The CDR3 loop spans 15 amino acids. The CDR3 region has the DNA TGTGCCTGGATGGTTCGAGACAGAGGGGGAAACACCATATATTTT. It yields the protein CAWMVRDRGGNTIYF.

The gene calls are TRBV29-1 and TRBJ2-1, with a possible D match to TRBD1 (5 bases). The CDR3 consists of 14 residues. The V end lost 6 bases, the J end lost 5 bases, and 17 bases lay between the germline ends. Germline CDR1 SQVTM, CDR2 ANQGSEA. CDR3 region: CSVVYLPRDNEQFF. For the CDR3, the DNA is TGCAGCGTAGTTTACCTACCCAGGGACAATGAGCAGTTCTTC.

This chain links TRBV25-1 with TRBJ1-6; D not certain. Germline V gene lookup returns CDR1 MGHDK and CDR2 SYGVNS. Trimming left V 3 bases short and J 3 bases short, with 9 bases between. The CDR3 totals 15 residues. CDR3 region: CASSESTIYNSPLHF. CDR3 nucleotide sequence: TGTGCCAGCAGTGAGTCGACCATCTATAATTCACCCCTCCACTTT.

The chain links TRBV29-1 to TRBJ2-7, with 9 nucleotides matching TRBD2. The CDR3 is 12 residues long. Germline V gene sequence: CDR1 SQVTM, CDR2 ANQGSEA. Trimming took 5 bases from V and 2 from J; bases not matched to a gene: 1. The CDR3 region is CSVQRGAYEQYF. The CDR3 DNA sequence: TGCAGCGTTCAGCGGGGGGCCTACGAGCAGTACTTC.

The J gene is TRBJ1-4, the V gene TRBV30; a possible D gene is TRBD1 (5 bases). Trimming removed 4 bases from V and 4 bases from J, with 7 bases in between. The CDR3 runs 12 residues. Germline loops: CDR1 GTSNPN, CDR2 SVGIG (reference sequence). In DNA form, the CDR3 reads TGTGCCTGGACAGGGTATAATGAAAAACTGTTTTTT. Translation gives CAWTGYNEKLFF.

The genes are TRBV4-3 and TRBJ2-3; D remains unclear. The CDR3 loop spans 15 amino acids. From germline, CDR1 is LGHNA and CDR2 YSLEER. V lost 3 bases and J lost 0, with 10 bases in between. CDR3 in DNA: TGCGCCAGCAGCCACGAACACCGGAGCACAGATACGCAGTATTTT. It specifies CASSHEHRSTDTQYF.

Note on this clone: Mismatch with germline at one junction end may stem from a read error. The gene calls are TRBV30 and TRBJ2-7; the D call may be TRBD1 or TRBD2 (6 bases each). Germline CDR1 and CDR2: GTSNPN and SVGIG (reference sequence). The CDR3 is 12 residues long. The CDR3 coding sequence is TGTGCCTGGATGGGGGGCTCCCACGAGCAGTACTTC. Protein: CAWMGGSHEQYF.

The chain combines TRBV10-1 with TRBJ2-2; D gene ambiguous. The germline V and J ends were trimmed by 4 bases and 8 bases, with 14 bases remaining between them. The CDR3 is 14 residues long. Germline assignment: CDR1 WNHNN and CDR2 SYGVQD (reference sequence). The CDR3 sequence is CASSAQIFEGELFF. CDR3 nucleotides: TGCGCCAGCAGTGCTCAGATTTTTGAAGGGGAGCTGTTTTTT.

This clone was seen many times. The V gene is TRBV15, the J gene TRBJ1-5; D unresolved. This CDR3 contains 16 residues. V lost 1 base and J 0 bases, leaving 10 bases between the germline ends. Germline CDR1 LNHNV, CDR2 YYDKDF (reference sequence). Here the CDR3 DNA reads TGTGCCACCAGCAGAGTCCCGCCGGATAGCAATCAGCCCCAGCATTTT. Protein sequence: CATSRVPPDSNQPQHF.

This clone was counted a single time. The V call is TRBV7-9, the J call TRBJ1-5; the D gene is possibly TRBD1 (6 bases). This CDR3 region has 15 residues. V shed 5 bases and J shed 3 bases, with 14 bases lying between them. Germline values: CDR1 SEHNR, CDR2 FQNEAQ (reference sequence). The CDR3 sequence is CASSAPGGINQPQHF. CDR3 bases: TGTGCCAGCAGCGCACCGGGGGGCATCAATCAGCCCCAGCATTTT.

This clone appeared a few times. The rearrangement uses TRBV6-5 and TRBJ1-2, with a weak D call TRBD1 (5 bases). V lost 6 bases, J lost 5 bases, and 16 bases lay in between. CDR1 MNHEY and CDR2 SVGAGI come from the germline V gene. The CDR3 totals 14 residues. CDR3 region: CASRTPGSGYGYTF. The CDR3 DNA reads as TGTGCCAGCAGGACCCCAGGGTCTGGATATGGCTACACCTTC.